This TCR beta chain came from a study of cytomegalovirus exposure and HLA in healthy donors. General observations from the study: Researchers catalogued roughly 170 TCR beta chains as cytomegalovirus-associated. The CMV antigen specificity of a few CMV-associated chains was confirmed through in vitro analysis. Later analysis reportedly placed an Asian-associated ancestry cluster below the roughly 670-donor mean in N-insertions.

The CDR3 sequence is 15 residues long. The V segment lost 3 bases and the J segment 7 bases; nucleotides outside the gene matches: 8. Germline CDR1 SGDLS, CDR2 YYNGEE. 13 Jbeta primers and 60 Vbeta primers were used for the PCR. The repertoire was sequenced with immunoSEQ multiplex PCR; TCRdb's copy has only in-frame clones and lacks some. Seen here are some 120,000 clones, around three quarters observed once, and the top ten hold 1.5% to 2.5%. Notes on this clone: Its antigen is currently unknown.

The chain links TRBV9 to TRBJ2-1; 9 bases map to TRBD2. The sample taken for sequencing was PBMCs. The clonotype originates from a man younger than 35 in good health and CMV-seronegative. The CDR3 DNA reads TGTGCCAGCAGCGAGGTAGCGGGAGCTCGGAATGAGCAGTTCTTC. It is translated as CASSEVAGARNEQFF.